Described below is a single T cell receptor beta chain sequence and its context. Its antigen remains unidentified. Assay: immunoSEQ multiplex PCR; the TCRdb copy retains only in-frame clones and omits some. Of 69,000 or so clones in the sample, around 94% were seen once. This record comes from a study of T cell clonotyping in hematopoietic cell transplantation. Whole-study results and caveats: Higher Inverse Simpson Index values in graft donor and pretransplant recipient predicted broader posttransplant TCR diversity. After transplant, recipient diversity fell while pathologically expanded clonotypes grew through day 180. No sorting was done, leaving CD4 and CD8 contributions mixed. At the given depth, recipient repertoires were over 95% de novo clonotypes.

CDR3 length equals 15 residues. V was clipped by 0 bases and J by 1 base, with 7 bases between them. Germline V CDR1 and CDR2: LNHDA, SQIVND (reference sequence). Specimen: peripheral blood mononuclear cells. This rearrangement joins TRBV19 to TRBJ1-5; D unresolved. This receptor was taken from a man aged 50-59 years in good health. Some clones in this sample may be carry-over from other donors' samples. The DNA of the CDR3 is TGTGCCAGTAGTATAGATGGGTACAGCAATCAGCCCCAGCATTTT. Translating it yields CASSIDGYSNQPQHF.